Listed below are T cell receptor beta chains from one sample, sequenced in a study of T cell repertoires in cytomegalovirus infection. TCRdb redid the calling of the reads with MiXCR, one entry per CDR3 protein. Of 65,000 to 85,000 distinct CDR3 sequences detected, 25% to 30% appear once; the ten largest clones hold 59%. What these receptors recognize is not known. The sequences come from CD8+ T cells from cultured PBMCs, collected from culture after CMV antigen stimulation. The receptors originated from a human donor in good health (CMV status not recorded). Some clones in this sample may be carry-over from other donors' samples. Both conserved end residues are part of each CDR3. The D gene is left open where the match is weak. Size tells how often a clone was seen (once, few, many) or the class of an expanded clone, and some rows leave it out.

cdr3_aa cdr3_nt v_call clone_size d_call j_call
CASSSPVSSGGLNEQYF TGTGCCAGCAGCTCCCCTGTCTCTAGCGGGGGGTTAAACGAGCAGTACTTC TRBV11-3 . TRBD2 TRBJ2-7
CSASPDSVGQFF TGCAGTGCTAGCCCCGACTCCGTCGGGCAGTTCTTC TRBV20-1 . . TRBJ2-1
CASSYLGGEETQYF TGTGCCAGCAGTTACCTGGGGGGCGAAGAGACCCAGTACTTC TRBV6-2/TRBV6-3 . . TRBJ2-5
CATSRDRVGEAHNEQFF TGTGCCACCAGCAGAGACCGAGTCGGGGAGGCACACAATGAGCAGTTCTTC TRBV15 . . TRBJ2-1
CATTGSVQNNEKLFF TGTGCCACTACGGGGTCAGTCCAAAATAATGAAAAACTGTTTTTT TRBV6-6 medium-sized . TRBJ1-4
CASSLNDGYNEQFF TGTGCCAGCAGCTTAAACGACGGCTACAATGAGCAGTTCTTC TRBV7-8 many . TRBJ2-1
CASSPDRDGNQPQHF TGCGCCAGCAGCCCGGACAGGGATGGCAATCAGCCCCAGCATTTT TRBV4-3 . TRBD1 TRBJ1-5
CASSSTGANTEAFF TGTGCCAGCAGCTCGACAGGGGCGAACACTGAAGCTTTCTTT TRBV7-6 many TRBD1 TRBJ1-1
CASSFEREDADTQYF TGTGCCAGCAGCTTTGAGCGGGAGGATGCAGATACGCAGTATTTT TRBV7-6 many TRBD2 TRBJ2-3
CASRRMSQGDGEQYF TGTGCCAGCCGTCGGATGAGCCAGGGGGACGGCGAGCAGTACTTC TRBV27 . TRBD1 TRBJ2-7
CASSRVGLADEQYF TGTGCCAGCAGCCGGGTCGGACTAGCAGACGAGCAGTACTTC TRBV11-3 few TRBD2 TRBJ2-7
CATSDLVPPETQYF TGTGCCACCAGTGACTTGGTTCCGCCAGAGACCCAGTACTTC TRBV24-1 . . TRBJ2-5
CASSYSPSPPETQYF TGTGCCAGCAGTTACTCCCCTAGCCCCCCAGAGACCCAGTACTTC TRBV6-6 few . TRBJ2-5
CASSERQYMNTEAFF TGTGCCAGCAGTGAAAGGCAGTACATGAACACTGAAGCTTTCTTT TRBV2 . . TRBJ1-1
CASTRRGTGADEQFF TGTGCCAGTACCCGAAGGGGGACAGGGGCCGATGAGCAGTTCTTC TRBV19 few TRBD1 TRBJ2-1
CSVPDRVHGYTF TGCAGCGTTCCTGACAGGGTGCACGGCTACACCTTC TRBV29-1 few TRBD1 TRBJ1-2
CASSVEGDLTMNSPLHF TGTGCCAGCAGCGTAGAGGGAGACCTCACTATGAATTCACCCCTCCACTTT TRBV9 . . TRBJ1-6
CASSPRLGTPEWAQHF TGTGCCAGCAGTCCTCGCCTCGGGACACCCGAATGGGCCCAGCATTTT TRBV27 . . TRBJ1-5
CASSLDGTGGGYGYTF TGTGCCAGCAGCTTAGACGGGACAGGAGGGGGGTATGGCTACACCTTC TRBV7-9 few TRBD1 TRBJ1-2
CASSLVSWDREKKETQYF TGTGCCAGCAGCTTAGTCTCTTGGGACAGGGAGAAAAAAGAGACCCAGTACTTC TRBV7-4 . TRBD1 TRBJ2-5
CSARAGGVDTEAFF TGCAGTGCTAGAGCCGGTGGGGTTGACACTGAAGCTTTCTTT TRBV20-1 . . TRBJ1-1
CASINSGTGDYEQYF TGTGCCAGCATCAACTCCGGGACAGGGGACTACGAGCAGTACTTC TRBV5-6 . TRBD1 TRBJ2-7
CASSEVAGKQETQYF TGTGCCAGCAGTGAAGTGGCAGGGAAACAAGAGACCCAGTACTTC TRBV2 . . TRBJ2-5
CASSPGTSGSTGELFF TGTGCCAGCAGCCCGGGGACTAGCGGGAGCACCGGGGAGCTGTTTTTT TRBV11-3 . TRBD2 TRBJ2-2
CASSQDSGLYEQYF TGCGCCAGCAGCCAAGATTCAGGGTTGTACGAGCAGTACTTC TRBV4-3 . . TRBJ2-7
CASSQFSFLRAVEGQPQHF TGCGCCAGCAGCCAATTCTCTTTCCTAAGGGCAGTAGAAGGTCAGCCCCAGCATTTT TRBV4-1 many . TRBJ1-5
CASSLKGQGGNEQFF TGTGCCAGCAGCTTAAAGGGACAGGGGGGAAATGAGCAGTTCTTC TRBV7-9 . TRBD1 TRBJ2-1
CASSFDTSPPYEQYF TGTGCCAGCAGCTTCGATACTAGTCCCCCCTACGAGCAGTACTTC TRBV5-3 few . TRBJ2-7
CASSQDEVRVAGELFF TGCGCCAGCAGCCAAGATGAAGTTAGGGTTGCCGGGGAGCTGTTTTTT TRBV4-3 . . TRBJ2-2
CASSYAGYYGYTF TGTGCCAGCAGTTACGCAGGATACTATGGCTACACCTTC TRBV6-8 . . TRBJ1-2
CASSLGERVGHTDTQYF TGTGCCAGCAGCTTAGGAGAACGAGTCGGGCACACAGATACGCAGTATTTT TRBV7-2 many . TRBJ2-3
CASSQDTPVLPGYEQYF TGTGCCAGCAGCCAAGATACCCCCGTCCTCCCGGGGTACGAGCAGTACTTC TRBV14 . . TRBJ2-7
CSARDLRGSQETQYF TGCAGTGCTAGAGATCTTAGGGGGAGCCAAGAGACCCAGTACTTC TRBV20-1 many . TRBJ2-5
CASSSGDRGYGYTF TGTGCCAGCAGCTCGGGAGACAGGGGATATGGCTACACCTTC TRBV11-2 . TRBD1 TRBJ1-2
CAWSPGTSGRTDTQYF TGTGCCTGGAGTCCCGGGACTAGCGGGCGCACAGATACGCAGTATTTT TRBV30 . TRBD2 TRBJ2-3
CATSGGTSGYNEQFF TGTGCCACCAGCGGCGGGACTAGCGGATACAATGAGCAGTTCTTC TRBV15 . TRBD2 TRBJ2-1
CASSQNSNNNSPLHF TGCGCCAGCAGCCAAAACAGCAATAATAATTCACCCCTCCACTTT TRBV4-3 few . TRBJ1-6
CATSARSGQFTDTQYF TGTGCCACCAGTGCAAGGTCCGGACAATTCACAGATACGCAGTATTTT TRBV24-1 . . TRBJ2-3
CASRVASGRGTGELFF TGTGCCAGCAGGGTAGCATCGGGGAGGGGCACCGGGGAGCTGTTTTTT TRBV27 few TRBD2 TRBJ2-2
CAGKRDGLNQPQHF TGTGCCGGGAAAAGGGACGGTCTCAATCAGCCCCAGCATTTT TRBV6-2/TRBV6-3 many . TRBJ1-5
CASSLARTVFQGEQFF TGTGCCAGCAGCTTAGCGAGGACAGTGTTCCAGGGCGAGCAGTTCTTC TRBV7-2 few . TRBJ2-1
CASSRGGTGRHEQYF TGTGCCAGCAGCCGGGGCGGGACAGGGCGCCACGAGCAGTACTTC TRBV7-6 few TRBD1 TRBJ2-7